This entry features one T cell receptor beta chain sequence. The target antigen is unknown. The data are from a study of human T cells and chemical hapten exposure. Study-wide results and caveats: Among TCRs, those above 1 in 1000 frequency were unaffected by DPC sensitization. Expanded TCRs grouped into significantly more large CDR3 similarity clusters than controls produced.

CDR1 SGHAT and CDR2 FQNNGV come from the germline V gene. CDR3 length equals 17 residues. V was pared by 5 bases and J by 0 bases, with 14 bases between. Described time point: pre-sensitization, week 0. The treatment here: therapeutic diphenylcyclopropenone sensitization with weekly scalp DPC. The authors extracted total RNA from unfractionated whole blood. Per the original data handling: Across samples, TCR counts had a median of about 92,000 and ranged from about 20,000 to 690,600. TCRdb itself ran the RACE reads through MiXCR, one entry per CDR3 protein. These V and J calls are TCRdb output, not the study's own analysis. The table shows more than 300,000 distinct CDR3 sequences, with roughly 5.3% occurring only once.

The sample in question was whole blood, obtained in connection with sensitization to the hapten diphenylcyclopropenone (DPC). The V call is TRBV11-2, the J call TRBJ2-6; D is unresolved. The clonotype originates from a woman aged 50 to 60 with alopecia areata. Some clones in this sample may be carry-over from other donors' samples. The DNA for the CDR3 is TGTGCCAGCAGCCCATATCATGGGTTCTCTGGGGCCAACGTCCTGACTTTC. Amino acid sequence: CASSPYHGFSGANVLTF.